This T cell receptor beta chain is drawn from a study of shared clonotypes between healthy human individuals. V lost 0 bases and J lost 4; bases outside the gene matches: 5. Germline V gene sequence: CDR1 MNHEY, CDR2 SVGAGI. The CDR3 runs 15 residues. Sequencing used immunoSEQ multiplex PCR; TCRdb keeps in-frame clones, though not all of them. This sample has fewer than 3 million clones, with just under 95% found just once. Sequenced input: naive CD4+ T cells from PBMCs. Subset specified: CD45RA+ positively selected. The TCR originated in a man aged 18 to 30 in good health. Some clones in this sample may be carry-over from other donors' samples. The chain employs TRBV6-5 and TRBJ1-2; TRBD1 agrees at 7 bases. CDR3 DNA sequence: TGTGCCAGCAGTTACTCAGGACAGGTTATCTATGGCTACACCTTC. Protein product: CASSYSGQVIYGYTF.